This T cell receptor (beta chain) emerged from a study of cytomegalovirus exposure and HLA in healthy donors (dated by TCRdb to the late 2010s). For context, the study as a whole: An earlier analysis of roughly 500 of the donors reported approximately 290 Gb of sequence data and some 120 million unique TCR beta sequences from approximately 180 million T cells. Of the 350 to 450 genotyped donors, less than 85% were placed in the genetic ancestry cluster associated with self-reported Caucasian donors. The number of typed donors differed by locus: 629-630 for A, B, C, DRB1 and DQB1; approximately 540 for DQA1; around 610 for DPA1; and around 470 for DPB1. Because of strong linkage in the cohort, five DR-DQ haplotypes were treated as single units for association and clustering. Alongside the repertoire data, information on donor age, sex, ethnicity and CMV serostatus was compiled. Among a few hundred genotyped donors of the cohort, an average of 235,054 unique TCR beta nucleotide sequences were sequenced per donor, around 20% of them non-productive. Every discovery cohort repertoire had been produced on one sequencing platform. A later analysis re-examined previously published TCR beta repertoires from 610 or so donors and added high-resolution HLA genotyping to investigate patterns of TCR occurrence. The study profiled the T cell repertoires of hundreds of subjects by immunosequencing and related them to cytomegalovirus serostatus. In a later genetic analysis, genome-wide SNP genotypes for about 55% of the roughly 670 donors were used, and that subset was treated as a discovery cohort. High-throughput TCR immunosequencing, statistical association of individual TCRs with disease status, and machine learning were combined to predict cytomegalovirus infection status. Roughly 300 gigabases of sequencing data and approximately 80 million unique TCR sequences were included in an early release covering 550 to 650 HLA-typed donors. In the later analysis, no new phenotypic data were used to find candidate immune exposures; instead, reliance was placed on TCR beta sequences and their occurrence across donors. The study was designed to test whether signatures of past pathogen exposure could be identified by cataloging public T cell receptors. HLA typing covered class I and class II loci at four-digit resolution. In addition to the first cohort of 650 to 800 subjects, a separate validation cohort of approximately 130 different subjects was used. An earlier analysis of 450 to 750 of the donors used high-throughput TCR beta sequencing to judge whether each TCR beta V gene segment behaved as functional or pseudogenic.

General findings and caveats noted by the study authors: Specific HLA alleles were associated with 16,951 TCR beta sequences at a false discovery rate of 0.05 in a later analysis. Because some donors lacked HLA typing at each locus, the association tests relied only on the typed subset. In a later analysis, HLA-associated TCR beta chains were found to be more clonally expanded and to have lower generation probabilities than equally common non-associated chains. In an earlier analysis of approximately 590 of the donors, most TCR beta V segments appeared in productive rearrangements about 87% or about 30% of the time, broadly matching IMGT annotations. According to the authors, the approach could potentially be generalized to other disease states and immunological phenotypes. A later analysis reported that several top co-occurrence clusters appeared linked to parvovirus B19, influenza, CMV and Epstein-Barr virus. A later analysis found that most CMV-associated TCR beta chains appeared HLA-restricted, with HLA associations seemingly driven largely by CMV exposure. In a later analysis, TCR association rates were found to vary across HLA loci, with the most associated TCRs seen for DRB1 alleles and the fewest for HLA-C alleles. A group of highly shared sequence variants was considered likely to be a technical artifact of the sequencing pipeline. In the study, some 160 TCR beta chains were listed as associated with cytomegalovirus. Because the 87-base-pair reads could not distinguish some IMGT-functional V segments, including TRBV6-2 and TRBV6-3, those segments were excluded. The earlier analysis of 587 of the donors excluded roughly 17 rarely observed V segments, including chromosome 9 orphons, because counts were too low. Linkage disequilibrium might explain the correlated functional status among segregating V segments, but an unknown experimental factor could not be ruled out. A later genetic analysis reported fewer N-insertions in productive TCRs among donors in an Asian-associated ancestry cluster than the roughly 640-donor mean. This cohort had only TCR beta chains sequenced, and the lack of alpha or paired-chain data limited which features could be detected. A few of the identified cytomegalovirus-associated TCR beta chains were confirmed in vitro to be specific for cytomegalovirus antigens. Strong co-occurrence of HLA alleles, especially DR and DQ, made assigning TCR associations to individual alleles difficult. Roughly uniform sequencing depth across donors was assumed in presence/absence analyses, although this assumption may not hold. The only immune exposure information available for the cohort was CMV serostatus. A further reported finding was that TCR beta sequences accurately predicted the HLA-A and HLA-B alleles for most subjects in the first cohort. An association between a missense DCLRE1C variant and V-gene and J-gene trimming of TCR beta chains was found in a later genetic analysis and replicated in an independent cohort. The classifier was reported to diagnose cytomegalovirus status with high specificity and sensitivity in both the original cohort and the validation cohort. Most TCR sequences were observed very rarely across donors, whereas some public TCRs were present in many individuals.

The library was generated by the immunoSEQ multiplex PCR assay. The multiplex PCR relied on a mix of 60 forward primers for TCR Vbeta segments and 13 reverse primers for TCR Jbeta segments. The CDR3 region of rearranged TCR beta genes was amplified from genomic DNA by a multiplex PCR assay. The amplified TCR beta libraries were sequenced on the Illumina HiSeq System as 87-base-pair reads. The study's processing was this. A later analysis counted about 80 million unique TCR beta chains across the 650 to 800 repertoires, and some 11 million of these chains were shared by at least two donors. Raw reads were error-corrected and collapsed into unique sequences by a nearest-neighbor algorithm in which closely related sequences were merged to remove PCR and sequencing errors. V, D and J gene segments were assigned by aligning CDR3 sequences to IMGT reference sequences. Each retained sequence needed at least a six-nucleotide match to both a V gene segment and a J gene segment. Rearrangements were classified as productive when the CDR3 lacked stop codons and remained in frame with V and J, and all other rearrangements were classified as non-productive. Following IMGT convention, CDR3 was defined as the stretch from the second conserved V-encoded cysteine to the conserved J-encoded phenylalanine. In an earlier analysis of more than 550 of the donors, sequences lacking an unambiguous match to a single V gene segment were excluded. In an earlier analysis of more than 500 of the donors, a V segment was called functional when productive rearrangements were above 56.7%, and segregating when the standard deviation between donors exceeded 5%. A statistical classification framework was built for diagnosing cytomegalovirus status from the catalog of TCR beta chain sequences. In a later analysis, V and J genes were assigned by comparing TCR nucleotide sequences against IMGT/GENE-DB human TR gene sequences. A later analysis assigned CDR3 sequences and most-parsimonious VDJ recombination scenarios with the TCRdist pipeline. A later analysis defined each TCR beta chain by its CDR3 amino acid sequence plus V-gene family, and excluded reads lacking a unique V-gene family. As a way to deal with suspected cross-contamination and a sequencing artifact, a later analysis dropped roughly 620 nucleotide sequences that were highly shared and had low generation probability. In a later analysis, a clonal expansion index was calculated for each public chain from normalized within-repertoire ranks of inferred template counts. In a later analysis, generation probabilities were computed using a VDJ recombination model fitted to out-of-frame rearrangements, and the results were checked against IGoR. Hypergeometric tests were used in a later analysis to score TCR-TCR, TCR-HLA and TCR-CMV co-occurrence, with a repertoire-size bias correction applied to the TCR pairs. False discovery rates were estimated in a later analysis by permuting HLA or CMV assignments 20 times. In a later analysis, co-occurring TCRs were grouped using DBSCAN, with TCRdist sequence similarity added in when clustering inside HLA-allele-positive subsets. Co-occurrence clustering excluded repertoires with fewer than 30,000 or more than 120,000 public chains, plus five with anomalous nucleotide sharing. The immuneACCESS repertoire file appears here via TCRdb, limited to in-frame rearrangements. These files lack a portion of the clones; in checked studies, under half of the deficit traces to unresolved V genes, and the cause of the others is not known. The V and J calls and clone size are taken from that table; D and trimming were inferred from the DNA. The sample contains approximately 170,000 clones, 80% to 85% of them found a single time. Clones ranked in the top ten supply 3.5% to 5% of the sample.

Note on this clone: The antigen it binds to is not known. No quality values exist for individual bases; no much larger clone is one base distant.

The cohort was made up of approximately 670 healthy bone marrow donors. At the time of sampling, every cohort member was nominally healthy, though immune exposures that went unrecorded were likely present. The donor was CMV seropositive and was included in the group of some 290 seropositive cohort members. Each donor provided a peripheral blood sample, and peripheral blood mononuclear cells were used for TCR beta sequencing. The Qiagen DNeasy Blood Extraction Kit was used to extract genomic DNA from the blood cell samples. Spanning cysteine to phenylalanine, the CDR3 consists of 13 amino acids. Only CDR3 DNA remains: 39 bases, in frame from the first base. The CDR1 and CDR2 encoded by the germline V gene are SGHTA and FQGNSA. V and J are truncated by 6 bases and 8 bases respectively, leaving an intervening sequence of 16 bases.

The sequenced sample consisted of PBMCs. The TCR comes from a man aged 45 to 65 in good health and CMV-seropositive. Recombination connected TRBV7-2 to TRBJ1-2; the D gene is perhaps TRBD1, on 5 matching bases. Read as DNA, the sequence is TGTGCCAGCAGGTGGGGCGCCCGGAACGGCTACACCTTC. Its product reads: CASRWGARNGYTF.